This is a list of T cell receptor beta chains from one sample in a study of blood T cells in healthy people across ages. TCRdb called the 5' RACE reads again in MiXCR, with one record for every CDR3 protein. The profile covers about 1.6 million distinct CDR3 sequences, with approximately 32% appearing a single time and about 11% taken by the ten largest. The sequencing input was blood. Receptors were obtained from a woman aged 30 to 39 in good health. The CDR3 runs from the conserved cysteine through the conserved F or W. D genes are given only for firm matches. Clone size is not always given. Where it is, it says once, few, many or a class for expanded clones.

abundance: .; j_gene: TRBJ2-7; d_gene: TRBD1; v_gene: TRBV5-1; CDR3nt: TGCGCCAGCAGCTCGTCGGACAGGGTGGAATCCTACGAGCAGTACTTC; CDR3aa: CASSSSDRVESYEQYF
abundance: .; j_gene: TRBJ1-5; d_gene: .; v_gene: TRBV10-3; CDR3nt: TGTGCCATCACGAGGGGAAAGGGTCAGCCCCAGCATTTT; CDR3aa: CAITRGKGQPQHF
abundance: .; j_gene: TRBJ2-1; d_gene: TRBD2; v_gene: TRBV5-1; CDR3nt: TGCGCCAGCAGCCCCTCGACAGATATAGCGGGAGGGTACAATGAGCAGTTCTTC; CDR3aa: CASSPSTDIAGGYNEQFF
abundance: .; j_gene: TRBJ1-1; d_gene: .; v_gene: TRBV7-2; CDR3nt: TGTGCCAGCAGCTTAGTGAGACACTCCGAAGCTTTCTTT; CDR3aa: CASSLVRHSEAFF
abundance: .; j_gene: TRBJ2-7; d_gene: TRBD2; v_gene: TRBV30; CDR3nt: TGTGCCTGGAGTAAAGGGAGGGGCTCCTACGAGCAGTACTTC; CDR3aa: CAWSKGRGSYEQYF
abundance: few; j_gene: TRBJ2-3; d_gene: TRBD1; v_gene: TRBV9; CDR3nt: TGTGCCAGCAGCGTAAAGGGACAGGGGTCCACAGATACGCAGTATTTT; CDR3aa: CASSVKGQGSTDTQYF
abundance: few; j_gene: TRBJ2-5; d_gene: .; v_gene: TRBV3-1; CDR3nt: TGTGCCAGCAGCCAAGATTTGATCGGGGGACGAGAGACCCAGTACTTC; CDR3aa: CASSQDLIGGRETQYF
abundance: few; j_gene: TRBJ2-5; d_gene: TRBD1; v_gene: TRBV20-1; CDR3nt: TGCAGTGCCACTACAGGGACAGGGGGGGAGACCCAGTACTTC; CDR3aa: CSATTGTGGETQYF
abundance: .; j_gene: TRBJ2-2; d_gene: .; v_gene: TRBV7-2; CDR3nt: TGTGCCAGCAGCCCAGGGAACACAGATACACAGTTTTTT; CDR3aa: CASSPGNTDTQFF
abundance: .; j_gene: TRBJ2-1; d_gene: TRBD2; v_gene: TRBV4-1; CDR3nt: TGCGCCAGCAGCCAAGAGAGCGGGAGGGGATACAATGAGCAGTTCTTC; CDR3aa: CASSQESGRGYNEQFF
abundance: .; j_gene: TRBJ2-1; d_gene: TRBD1; v_gene: TRBV6-1; CDR3nt: TGTGCCAGCAGTGAATATCAAGGGACAGACAATGAGCAGTTCTTC; CDR3aa: CASSEYQGTDNEQFF
abundance: few; j_gene: TRBJ2-7; d_gene: .; v_gene: TRBV5-1; CDR3nt: TGCGCCAGCAGCTTGGAATCAGGGACCCTGGGTGAGCAGTACTTC; CDR3aa: CASSLESGTLGEQYF
abundance: few; j_gene: TRBJ1-2; d_gene: TRBD1; v_gene: TRBV20-1; CDR3nt: TGCAGTGCTGGGATAAAAGGGGGCAGCAACTATGGCTACACCTTC; CDR3aa: CSAGIKGGSNYGYTF
abundance: once; j_gene: TRBJ2-3; d_gene: .; v_gene: TRBV6-1; CDR3nt: TGTGCCAGCAGTGAAGTTGGTAACACAGATACGCAGTATTTT; CDR3aa: CASSEVGNTDTQYF
abundance: .; j_gene: TRBJ2-1; d_gene: TRBD2; v_gene: TRBV7-8; CDR3nt: TGTGCCAGCAGCTCTTGGACTAGCGGGGGGGGGCATGAGCAGTTCTTC; CDR3aa: CASSSWTSGGGHEQFF
abundance: .; j_gene: TRBJ1-6; d_gene: .; v_gene: TRBV20-1; CDR3nt: TGCAGTGCTGCCCGGGGGGAAACTGGTTCACCCCTCCACTTT; CDR3aa: CSAARGETGSPLHF
abundance: .; j_gene: TRBJ1-6; d_gene: .; v_gene: TRBV9; CDR3nt: TGTGCCAGCAGCGTAGACGGGGCTGAGAGTTCACCCCTCCACTTT; CDR3aa: CASSVDGAESSPLHF
abundance: many; j_gene: TRBJ2-3; d_gene: .; v_gene: TRBV2; CDR3nt: TGTGCCAGCAGCGGCAGGGGCGGATACACAGATACGCAGTATTTT; CDR3aa: CASSGRGGYTDTQYF
abundance: once; j_gene: TRBJ2-1; d_gene: .; v_gene: TRBV21-1; CDR3nt: TGTGCCAGCAGCAAAGTAAGGGGGAGGGGGTACAATGAGCAGTTCTTC; CDR3aa: CASSKVRGRGYNEQFF
abundance: .; j_gene: TRBJ1-2; d_gene: .; v_gene: TRBV2; CDR3nt: TGTGCCAGCACCGAGGGGGGGGGCGGAAACTATGGCTACACCTTC; CDR3aa: CASTEGGGGNYGYTF
abundance: .; j_gene: TRBJ2-2; d_gene: .; v_gene: TRBV14; CDR3nt: TGTGCCAGCAGCAACAGTGCCGGGGAGCTGTTTTTT; CDR3aa: CASSNSAGELFF
abundance: .; j_gene: TRBJ2-5; d_gene: TRBD2; v_gene: TRBV20-1; CDR3nt: TGCAGTTCGGGAGGACCCCAAGAGACCCAGTACTTC; CDR3aa: CSSGGPQETQYF
abundance: .; j_gene: TRBJ2-3; d_gene: TRBD1; v_gene: TRBV5-5; CDR3nt: TGCGCCAGCAGCGCGACAGGGTTAATAGGCGATACGCAGTATTTT; CDR3aa: CASSATGLIGDTQYF
abundance: few; j_gene: TRBJ2-4; d_gene: .; v_gene: TRBV6-1; CDR3nt: TGTGCCAGCAGGAACCTTGGCCAGGTCATTCAGTACTTC; CDR3aa: CASRNLGQVIQYF
abundance: .; j_gene: TRBJ2-7; d_gene: .; v_gene: TRBV3-1; CDR3nt: TGTGCCAGCAGCCAAGTTCACTCAGGTTCCACCTACGAGCAGTACTTC; CDR3aa: CASSQVHSGSTYEQYF
abundance: .; j_gene: TRBJ2-1; d_gene: TRBD2; v_gene: TRBV20-1; CDR3nt: TGCAGTGCTGCTAGACTAGCGGGAGGCGGCAATGAGCAGTTCTTC; CDR3aa: CSAARLAGGGNEQFF
abundance: few; j_gene: TRBJ2-3; d_gene: .; v_gene: TRBV9; CDR3nt: TGTGCCAGCAGCGTAGCTCACACAGATACGCAGTATTTT; CDR3aa: CASSVAHTDTQYF
abundance: many; j_gene: TRBJ2-5; d_gene: TRBD2; v_gene: TRBV15; CDR3nt: TGTGCCACAAATCACGGGGGGGCCGGTGAGACCCAGTACTTC; CDR3aa: CATNHGGAGETQYF
abundance: .; j_gene: TRBJ2-5; d_gene: TRBD2; v_gene: TRBV3-1; CDR3nt: TGTGCCAGCAGCCAAGGTTTGAGGTCGGCGGGAGGGGTCGGGGAGACCCAGTACTTC; CDR3aa: CASSQGLRSAGGVGETQYF
abundance: .; j_gene: TRBJ2-7; d_gene: TRBD1; v_gene: TRBV20-1; CDR3nt: TGCAGTGCTAGAGACCCTACCGGGACAGCTTCCTACGAGCAGTACTTC; CDR3aa: CSARDPTGTASYEQYF
abundance: .; j_gene: TRBJ2-3; d_gene: TRBD1; v_gene: TRBV20-1; CDR3nt: TGCAGTGCTAGAGATTTAGAGCAGGGGGAGACAGATACGCAGTATTTT; CDR3aa: CSARDLEQGETDTQYF
abundance: many; j_gene: TRBJ2-1; d_gene: .; v_gene: TRBV9; CDR3nt: TGTGCCAGCAGCCACTGGGGGAGCTACAATGAGCAGTTCTTC; CDR3aa: CASSHWGSYNEQFF
abundance: .; j_gene: TRBJ1-5; d_gene: .; v_gene: TRBV20-1; CDR3nt: TGCAGTGGTTTGCAGGGAGGGCAGCCCCAGCATTTT; CDR3aa: CSGLQGGQPQHF
abundance: .; j_gene: TRBJ2-1; d_gene: TRBD2; v_gene: TRBV15; CDR3nt: TGTGCCACCAGCAAGGGGCGGGGGGGCCACAATGAGCAGTTCTTC; CDR3aa: CATSKGRGGHNEQFF
abundance: .; j_gene: TRBJ2-7; d_gene: TRBD2; v_gene: TRBV6-5; CDR3nt: TGTGCCAGCAGTTGGCGGGAGTCCTACGAGCAGTACTTC; CDR3aa: CASSWRESYEQYF
abundance: .; j_gene: TRBJ1-6; d_gene: .; v_gene: TRBV5-1; CDR3nt: TGCGCCAGCAGCCGGGAGCATTCACCCCTCCACTTT; CDR3aa: CASSREHSPLHF
abundance: .; j_gene: TRBJ2-3; d_gene: .; v_gene: TRBV5-5; CDR3nt: TGTGCCAGCAGCTTGTCGGGCGCGGGAGATACGCAGTATTTT; CDR3aa: CASSLSGAGDTQYF
abundance: few; j_gene: TRBJ2-2; d_gene: TRBD2; v_gene: TRBV5-1; CDR3nt: TGCGCCAGCAGCCGGACTAGCGATAGCACCGGGGAGCTGTTTTTT; CDR3aa: CASSRTSDSTGELFF
abundance: few; j_gene: TRBJ1-1; d_gene: .; v_gene: TRBV12-3/TRBV12-4; CDR3nt: TGTGCCAGCAGTATAGCCACTGAAGCTTTCTTT; CDR3aa: CASSIATEAFF
abundance: .; j_gene: TRBJ2-7; d_gene: TRBD2; v_gene: TRBV14; CDR3nt: TGTGCCAGCAGCCATTTCACTAGCGCGACATCCTACGAGCAGTACTTC; CDR3aa: CASSHFTSATSYEQYF
abundance: few; j_gene: TRBJ1-2; d_gene: .; v_gene: TRBV30; CDR3nt: TGTGCCTGGAGTGTCGGGGTTAACTATGGCTACACCTTC; CDR3aa: CAWSVGVNYGYTF
abundance: .; j_gene: TRBJ2-5; d_gene: TRBD1; v_gene: TRBV10-3; CDR3nt: TGTGCCATCAGTGAGACCATCGGACAGGGCCCAGAGACCCAGTACTTC; CDR3aa: CAISETIGQGPETQYF
abundance: few; j_gene: TRBJ1-1; d_gene: TRBD1; v_gene: TRBV4-2; CDR3nt: TGTGCCAGCAGCCAGGGAGGGGGCAGTCCGAACACTGAAGCTTTCTTT; CDR3aa: CASSQGGGSPNTEAFF
abundance: many; j_gene: TRBJ1-2; d_gene: .; v_gene: TRBV6-6; CDR3nt: TGTGCCAGCAGTGCAGACATTACCTATGGCTACACCTTC; CDR3aa: CASSADITYGYTF
abundance: few; j_gene: TRBJ2-7; d_gene: .; v_gene: TRBV20-1; CDR3nt: TGCAGTGCTAGTAATGGGCTCGTCGAGCAGTACTTC; CDR3aa: CSASNGLVEQYF
abundance: .; j_gene: TRBJ2-7; d_gene: .; v_gene: TRBV6-6; CDR3nt: TGTGCCAGCAGCCACAGGGACACCGACTACGAGCAGTACTTC; CDR3aa: CASSHRDTDYEQYF
abundance: .; j_gene: TRBJ2-1; d_gene: .; v_gene: TRBV6-2/TRBV6-3; CDR3nt: TGTGCCAGCAGTTACCGGCGGGTCGCTGAGCAGTTCTTC; CDR3aa: CASSYRRVAEQFF
abundance: few; j_gene: TRBJ1-2; d_gene: .; v_gene: TRBV20-1; CDR3nt: TGCAGTGCTAGACCCCGGGAAGGGCCCTATGGCTACACCTTC; CDR3aa: CSARPREGPYGYTF
abundance: .; j_gene: TRBJ1-2; d_gene: TRBD1; v_gene: TRBV12-3/TRBV12-4; CDR3nt: TGTGCCAGCAGTCAATTGGGACAGGTACTAGATTATGGCTACACCTTC; CDR3aa: CASSQLGQVLDYGYTF